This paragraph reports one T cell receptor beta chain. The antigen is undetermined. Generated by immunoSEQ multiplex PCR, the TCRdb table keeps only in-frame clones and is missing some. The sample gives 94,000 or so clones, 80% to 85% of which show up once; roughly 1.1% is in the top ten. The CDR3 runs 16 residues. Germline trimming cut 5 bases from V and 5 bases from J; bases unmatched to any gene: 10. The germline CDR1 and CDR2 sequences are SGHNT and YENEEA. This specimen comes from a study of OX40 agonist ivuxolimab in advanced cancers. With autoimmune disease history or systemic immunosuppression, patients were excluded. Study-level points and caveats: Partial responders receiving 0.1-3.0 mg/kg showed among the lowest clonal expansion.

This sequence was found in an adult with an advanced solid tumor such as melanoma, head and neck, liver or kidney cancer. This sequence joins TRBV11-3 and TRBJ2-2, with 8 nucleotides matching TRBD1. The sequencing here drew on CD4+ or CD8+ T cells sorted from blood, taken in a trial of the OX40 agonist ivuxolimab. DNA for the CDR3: TGTGCCAGCAGCCCTCGGGACAGGTCGGGGACCGGGGAGCTGTTTTTT. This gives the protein CASSPRDRSGTGELFF.